The sample holds a few counts of the clone carrying this T cell receptor beta chain. The antigen remains unidentified. This specimen comes from a study of cytomegalovirus exposure and HLA in healthy donors. Whole-study results and caveats: Among the most significant clusters, several appeared linked to common viral pathogens in a later analysis. Some V segments (TRBV6-2 and TRBV6-3 among them) were excluded as indistinguishable. Previously analyzed data showed that most TCR beta V segments were productive at a frequency of about 87% or about 30%.

Use of 60 Vbeta and 13 Jbeta primers characterized the PCR. Only in-frame clones appear in the TCRdb table, and some are missing; sequencing was by immunoSEQ multiplex PCR. This repertoire shows over 150,000 clones, 84% found once; its top ten account for 0.38%. The CDR3 is made up of 16 amino acids. J lost 4 bases, V lost 4 bases, and 8 bases had no gene match. Germline V CDR1 and CDR2: MGHRA, YSYEKL. Sequenced: PBMCs. V is TRBV4-1 and J is TRBJ1-3; 9 bases fit TRBD1. This receptor was taken from a boy younger than 10 in good health and CMV-seronegative. In DNA form, the CDR3 reads TGCGCCAGCAGCCCTCTGGGACAGGGATTAGGAAACACCATATATTTT. Encoded protein: CASSPLGQGLGNTIYF.